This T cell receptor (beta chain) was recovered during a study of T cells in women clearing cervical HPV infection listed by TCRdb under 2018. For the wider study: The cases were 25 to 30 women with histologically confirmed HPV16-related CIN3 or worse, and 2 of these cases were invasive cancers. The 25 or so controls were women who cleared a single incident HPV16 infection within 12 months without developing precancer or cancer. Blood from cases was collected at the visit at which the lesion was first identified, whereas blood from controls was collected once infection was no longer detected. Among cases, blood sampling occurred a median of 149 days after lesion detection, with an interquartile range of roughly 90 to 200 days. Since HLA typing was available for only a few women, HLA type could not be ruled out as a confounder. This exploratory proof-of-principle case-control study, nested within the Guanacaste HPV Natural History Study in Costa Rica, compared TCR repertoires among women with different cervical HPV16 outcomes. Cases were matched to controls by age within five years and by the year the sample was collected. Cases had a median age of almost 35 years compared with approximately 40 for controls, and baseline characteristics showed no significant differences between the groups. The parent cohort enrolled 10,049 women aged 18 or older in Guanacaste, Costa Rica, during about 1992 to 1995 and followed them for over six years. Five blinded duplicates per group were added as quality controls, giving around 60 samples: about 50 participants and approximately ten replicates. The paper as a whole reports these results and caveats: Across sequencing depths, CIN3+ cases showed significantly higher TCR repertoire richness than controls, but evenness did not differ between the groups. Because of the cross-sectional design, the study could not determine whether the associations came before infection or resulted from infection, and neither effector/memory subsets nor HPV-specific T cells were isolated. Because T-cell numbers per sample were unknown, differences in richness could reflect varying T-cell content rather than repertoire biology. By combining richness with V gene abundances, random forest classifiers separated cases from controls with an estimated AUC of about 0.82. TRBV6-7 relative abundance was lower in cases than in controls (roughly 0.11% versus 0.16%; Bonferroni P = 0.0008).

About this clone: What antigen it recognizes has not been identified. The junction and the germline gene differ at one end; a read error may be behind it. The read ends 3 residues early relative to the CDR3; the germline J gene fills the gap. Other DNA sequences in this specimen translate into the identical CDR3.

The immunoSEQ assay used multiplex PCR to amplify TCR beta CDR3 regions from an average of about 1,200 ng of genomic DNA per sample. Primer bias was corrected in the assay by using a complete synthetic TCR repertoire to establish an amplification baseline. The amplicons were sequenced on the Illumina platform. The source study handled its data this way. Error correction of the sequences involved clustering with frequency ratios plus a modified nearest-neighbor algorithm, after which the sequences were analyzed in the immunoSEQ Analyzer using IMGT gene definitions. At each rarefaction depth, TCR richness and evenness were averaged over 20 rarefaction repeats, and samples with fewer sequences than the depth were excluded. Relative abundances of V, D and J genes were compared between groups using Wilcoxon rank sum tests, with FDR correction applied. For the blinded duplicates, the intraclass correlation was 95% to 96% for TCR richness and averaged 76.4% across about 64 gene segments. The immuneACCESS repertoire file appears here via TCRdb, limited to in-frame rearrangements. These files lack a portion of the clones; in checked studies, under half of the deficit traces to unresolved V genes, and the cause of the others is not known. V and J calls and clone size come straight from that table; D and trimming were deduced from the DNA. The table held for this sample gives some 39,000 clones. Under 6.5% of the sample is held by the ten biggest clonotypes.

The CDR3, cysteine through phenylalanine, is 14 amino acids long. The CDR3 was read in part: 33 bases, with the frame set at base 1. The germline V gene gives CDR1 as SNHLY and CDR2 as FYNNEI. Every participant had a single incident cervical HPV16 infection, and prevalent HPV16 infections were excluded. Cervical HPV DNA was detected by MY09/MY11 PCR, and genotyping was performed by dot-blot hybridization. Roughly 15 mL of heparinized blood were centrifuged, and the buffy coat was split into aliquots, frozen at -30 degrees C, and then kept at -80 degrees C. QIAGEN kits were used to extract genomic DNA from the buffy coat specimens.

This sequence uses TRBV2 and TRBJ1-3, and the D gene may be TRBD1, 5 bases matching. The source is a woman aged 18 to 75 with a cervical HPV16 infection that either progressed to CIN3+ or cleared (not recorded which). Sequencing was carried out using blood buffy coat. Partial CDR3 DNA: TGTGCCAGCAGTTCACAGGTATCTGGAAACACA. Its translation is CASSSQVSGNT. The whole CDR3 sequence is CASSSQVSGNTIYF.